The count of the clone carrying this T cell receptor beta chain is one. The data derive from a study of T cell changes during pregnancy in multiple sclerosis. Germline V gene lookup returns CDR1 MNHEY and CDR2 SVGAGI. Trimming cost V 5 bases and J 6 bases; bases outside gene matches: 4. The CDR3 is 15 residues long. Here immunoSEQ multiplex PCR was the method, and the copy in TCRdb shows in-frame clones only, minus some. Here the sample spans some 74,000 clones, about nine tenths being singletons. The gene calls are TRBV6-5 and TRBJ2-2, with 12 bases that match TRBD2. The receptor's source is a female donor in good health, enrolled as a control in a pregnancy study. The input for sequencing was peripheral blood, taken after pregnancy. The CDR3 here is CASSLAGGVAGELFF. CDR3 coding DNA: TGTGCCAGCAGTCTAGCGGGGGGGGTCGCCGGGGAGCTGTTTTTT.